The sequence of this T cell receptor (beta chain) was determined in a study of shared clonotypes between healthy human individuals. At the deep level, the assay was run. Here immunoSEQ multiplex PCR was the method, and the copy in TCRdb shows in-frame clones only, minus some. Altogether about 490,000 clones are present, roughly 78% being singletons, with the ten largest covering more than 10%. The sequenced sample consisted of PBMCs. The clonotype was recovered from a middle-aged woman in good health. Some clones in this sample may be carry-over from other donors' samples.

CDR3 loop: CASSLGQSGETQYF. The CDR3 nucleotides are TGCGCCAGCAGCTTGGGGCAATCGGGGGAGACCCAGTACTTC. J is TRBJ2-5 and V is TRBV5-1, with D possibly TRBD2 on 5 matching bases. CDR1 SGHRS and CDR2 YFSETQ come from the germline V gene. This CDR3 is 14 amino acids long. V was cut by 0 bases and J by 5 bases, with 11 bases left in between.